The T cell receptor beta chain under discussion was sequenced for a study of blood T cell repertoires in COVID-19. For the study at large: Material from acute and convalescent COVID-19 was sourced from the United States, Italy and Spain. In each case, the material was cDNA or gDNA derived from T cells, B-cell-depleted T cells, or PBMCs.

Per the original methods: Estimation of nucleated cell counts relied on the amplification of reference gene primers. The table came from immunoSEQ multiplex PCR; TCRdb's copy has only in-frame clones and leaves some out. V, J and clone size are taken as reported in that table, and D and trimming were inferred from the DNA itself. The sample contains some 46,000 clones, over 80% of which appear only once. Germline lookup yields CDR1 SGHDT and CDR2 YYEEEE. The CDR3 covers 14 residues. V lost 2 bases and J 1 base, leaving 7 bases between the germline ends. The clonotype comes from a human donor in a cohort sampled during active COVID-19. Sequencing was carried out using peripheral blood. The chain has TRBV5-6 and TRBJ1-5, with D hard to call. The CDR3 bases are TGTGCCAGCAGCTTCTCCAGGAGCAATCAGCCCCAGCATTTT. This codes for CASSFSRSNQPQHF.